This T cell receptor beta chain appears in the sequencing data of a study of cytomegalovirus exposure and HLA in healthy donors. Study results and limitations: Some highly shared sequence variants likely arose as a pipeline artifact. On later analysis, the bulk of CMV-associated TCR beta chains appeared to be HLA-restricted.

It was with 60 Vbeta and 13 Jbeta primers that the PCR ran. In the authors' workflow: Counted up in a later analysis, unique TCR beta chains came to about 80 million, with around 11 million shared. Generated by immunoSEQ multiplex PCR, the TCRdb table keeps only in-frame clones and is missing some. That table furnishes V, J and clone size, whereas the DNA furnished D and trimming. The sample gives roughly 120,000 clones, around 80% of which show up once; roughly 5.6% is in the top ten. Germline assignment: CDR1 SNHLY and CDR2 FYNNEI. The CDR3 sequence is 14 residues long. J was trimmed by 5 bases and V by 7 bases; bases with no gene match: 8. Details on this clone: Its matching antigen is unknown.

The TCR was taken from a man younger than 40 in good health and CMV-seropositive. The chain is built from TRBV2 and TRBJ2-7, with TRBD1 matching over 10 bases. Specimen: PBMCs. CDR3 nucleotides: TGTGCCAGCAAAATAAGGGGACAGGGGAACGAGCAGTACTTC. Translated, it gives CASKIRGQGNEQYF.